Below, 20 T cell receptor beta chains from the same sample are listed, as sequenced in a study of cytomegalovirus exposure and HLA in healthy donors. A multiplex PCR was run with 60 Vbeta primers and 13 Jbeta primers. Some clones are missing from TCRdb's copy, which holds only in-frame ones; the method was immunoSEQ multiplex PCR. This table has some 130,000 clones, over 50% appearing once. Material for sequencing was PBMCs. All receptors come from a human donor in good health.

For this clone: This specimen includes other DNA sequences encoding the same CDR3. This chain links TRBV5-1 with TRBJ1-1; 10 nucleotides align to TRBD1. Germline lookup yields CDR1 SGHRS and CDR2 YFSETQ. Trimming at V came to 4 bases and at J to 8 bases, leaving 8 bases not matched to a gene. This CDR3 has 14 residues. This chain's CDR3 is CASSKGQGSTEAFF. The CDR3 DNA is TGCGCCAGCAGCAAGGGACAGGGGAGCACCGAAGCTTTCTTT.

This clone was seen just once. The chain links TRBV18 to TRBJ1-2; D remains ambiguous. The CDR3 extends over 16 amino acids. V lost 3 bases, J lost 0 bases, and 14 bases lay in between. From germline, CDR1 is KGHSH and CDR2 LQKENI. The CDR3 here is CASSPYREATNYGYTF. In DNA form, the CDR3 reads TGTGCCAGCTCACCTTATCGTGAAGCGACTAACTATGGCTACACCTTC.

This sequence joins TRBV14 and TRBJ2-2; D is unresolved. Germline assignment: CDR1 SGHDN and CDR2 FVKESK. This CDR3 has 14 residues. Trimming pared 6 bases from V and 7 bases from J, leaving 15 bases between. For the CDR3, the DNA is TGTGCCAGCAGTCCTCTTAGCCGGGTCGGGGAGCTGTTTTTT. This sequence encodes CASSPLSRVGELFF.

This chain connects TRBV2 to TRBJ2-7, with TRBD1 identical over 8 bases. Germline V gene data show CDR1 as SNHLY and CDR2 as FYNNEI. The CDR3 covers 12 residues. The CDR3 here is CATGAGTYEQYF. DNA for the CDR3: TGTGCGACAGGGGCAGGTACCTACGAGCAGTACTTC.

The rearrangement links TRBV2 to TRBJ1-2, with 8 bases lining up with TRBD1. CDR3 length: 14 amino acids. CDR1 and CDR2 (germline): SNHLY, FYNNEI. V lost 5 bases, J lost 5 bases, and 7 bases stayed unmatched. The CDR3 reads CASSRDRTGYGYTF. In DNA, the CDR3 is TGTGCCAGCAGTCGGGACAGGACGGGGTATGGCTACACCTTC.

This chain links TRBV29-1 with TRBJ2-7, with 8 nucleotides matching TRBD2. The CDR3 runs to 14 residues. Germline CDR1 and CDR2: SQVTM and ANQGSEA. Trimming cost V 5 bases and J 0 bases; bases outside gene matches: 6. As DNA, the CDR3 is TGCAGCGTTCACGGGGGGACTAGCTCCTACGAGCAGTACTTC. It specifies CSVHGGTSSYEQYF.

The rearrangement links TRBV7-3 to TRBJ2-1; TRBD2 matches 14 bases. Germline V CDR1 and CDR2: SGHTA, FQGTGA. The junction had 3 bases not matched to a gene; V was cut back by 5 bases and J by 3 bases. The CDR3 runs 16 residues. CDR3 in DNA: TGTGCCAGCAGCCCGGGACTAGCGGGAGTCTACAATGAGCAGTTCTTC. Its translation: CASSPGLAGVYNEQFF.

The gene calls are TRBV19 and TRBJ2-5, with 8 bases identical to TRBD1. The CDR3 contains 13 residues. V dropped 5 bases and J dropped 7; count of bases not matched to a gene: 6. CDR1 is LNHDA and CDR2 is SQIVND in the germline V gene (reference sequence). The CDR3 is CASSATGERTQYF. CDR3 nucleotides: TGTGCCAGTAGTGCGACAGGGGAAAGGACCCAGTACTTC.

This chain joins TRBV27 and TRBJ2-3, with 7 bases matching TRBD2. The CDR3 consists of 14 residues. J gave up 1 base and V 3 bases, and 1 base lay outside the gene matches. Per germline, CDR1 MNHEY and CDR2 SMNVEV (reference sequence). This chain's CDR3 is CASSFLAGTDTQYF. The CDR3 DNA sequence: TGTGCCAGCAGTTTCCTAGCGGGCACAGATACGCAGTATTTT.

V and J are TRBV5-6 and TRBJ2-1; 8 bases agree with TRBD2. Germline assignment: CDR1 SGHDT and CDR2 YYEEEE. This CDR3 has 13 residues. The junction had 0 bases not matched to a gene; V was cut back by 0 bases and J by 7 bases. The CDR3 nucleotides read TGTGCCAGCAGCTTGGCTAGCGGGAATGAGCAGTTCTTC. Protein product: CASSLASGNEQFF.

This chain uses TRBV28 with TRBJ2-3, with D hard to call. Germline loops: CDR1 MDHEN, CDR2 SYDVKM. The CDR3 covers 14 residues. The germline V and J ends were trimmed by 7 bases and 2 bases, with 13 bases remaining between them. The CDR3, as DNA: TGTGCCAGCACACACGGCGGTACCACAGATACGCAGTATTTT. The encoded protein is CASTHGGTTDTQYF.

J is TRBJ2-2 and V is TRBV11-3; 9 nucleotides agree with TRBD1. CDR1 SGHNT and CDR2 YENEEA come from the germline V gene. This CDR3 has 15 amino acids. V lost 3 bases to trimming and J lost 6 bases; unmatched junction nucleotides: 5. CDR3 bases: TGTGCCAGCAGCTTCGGACAGGGGAGTGCCGGGGAGCTGTTTTTT. Its translation is CASSFGQGSAGELFF.

To note about this clone: The same CDR3 arises from other DNA sequences in this sample as well. The V call is TRBV18, the J call TRBJ2-5, with TRBD2 as a possible D gene (6 bases). V was clipped by 3 bases and J by 4 bases, with 6 bases between them. The CDR3 is made up of 12 amino acids. Germline V gene sequence: CDR1 KGHSH, CDR2 LQKENI. CDR3 amino acids: CASSPRGETQYF. The CDR3, as DNA: TGTGCCAGCTCACCGCGGGGAGAGACCCAGTACTTC.

This sequence joins TRBV27 and TRBJ2-4; D not certain. CDR3 length: 14 amino acids. Germline values: CDR1 MNHEY, CDR2 SMNVEV (reference sequence). Trimming shortened V by 8 bases and J by 1 base, and 12 bases separated the two germline ends. The CDR3 DNA sequence: TGTGCCAGCGCGGTCACGGAGGCCAAAAACATTCAGTACTTC. Encoded protein: CASAVTEAKNIQYF.

This clone has just a few counts. The rearrangement links TRBV7-9 to TRBJ2-1; a weak D match, TRBD2 (5 bases). Germline V gives CDR1 SEHNR, CDR2 FQNEAQ (reference sequence). V was shortened by 7 bases and J by 8 bases, with 15 bases between the two germline ends. The CDR3 spans 13 residues. CDR3 sequence reads: CASNKGGRDEQFF. CDR3 nucleotide sequence: TGTGCCAGCAATAAAGGAGGAAGGGATGAGCAGTTCTTC.

The rearrangement links TRBV7-8 to TRBJ2-5; TRBD1 aligns across 7 bases. Judging by the DNA end, TRBJ2-7 fits better; the J call may be wrong. This CDR3 comprises 13 residues. The germline CDR1 and CDR2 sequences are SGHVS and FQNEAQ. The CDR3 DNA is TGTGCCAGCAGCTTAGACAGGGGCTACGAGCAGTACTTC. This translates into CASSLDRGYEQYF.

This clone was recorded a few times. The J gene is TRBJ1-5, the V gene TRBV5-1, with D possibly matching TRBD1 (6 bases). V was shortened by 4 bases and J by 3 bases, with 17 bases between the two germline ends. This CDR3 region has 16 residues. CDR1 and CDR2 (germline): SGHRS, YFSETQ. Here the CDR3 reads CASSPGGTLNNQPQHF. The DNA of the CDR3 is TGCGCCAGCAGCCCGGGTGGGACACTTAACAATCAGCCCCAGCATTTT. Combining the CDR3 with reference TRBV5-1 and TRBJ1-5 gives the whole variable domain KAGVTQTPRYLIKTRGQQVTLSCSPISGHRSVSWYQQTPGQGLQFLFEYFSETQRNKGNFPGRFSGRQFSNSRSEMNVSTLELGDSALYLCASSPGGTLNNQPQHFGDGTRLSIL.

The J gene is TRBJ1-5, the V gene TRBV11-2; tentative D call: TRBD1 (6 bases). CDR3 length: 15 amino acids. V lost 1 base to trimming and J lost 3 bases, with 10 bases between them. CDR1 SGHAT and CDR2 FQNNGV come from the germline V gene. The CDR3 bases are TGTGCCAGCAGCTTAGGTGGGGGCCTCAATCAGCCCCAGCATTTT. It is translated as CASSLGGGLNQPQHF.

The chain uses TRBV6-1 and TRBJ1-1; 9 bases align to TRBD1. Germline V lookup: CDR1 MNHNS, CDR2 SASEGT. This CDR3 spans 15 amino acids. The J segment lost 1 base and the V segment lost 5 bases, leaving 5 bases of the junction unmatched. CDR3 region: CASSQRTGANTEAFF. The DNA for the CDR3 is TGTGCCAGCAGTCAGAGGACAGGGGCGAACACTGAAGCTTTCTTT.

This sequence joins TRBV11-2 and TRBJ2-3, with no clear D. Germline lookup yields CDR1 SGHAT and CDR2 FQNNGV. V was trimmed by 3 bases and J by 2 bases, leaving 9 bases between them. The CDR3 is 14 amino acids. This chain's CDR3 is CASSLERLTDTQYF. The CDR3 DNA sequence: TGTGCCAGCAGCTTGGAGAGACTCACAGATACGCAGTATTTT.